A single TCR beta chain is shown here with its context. This specimen comes from a study of blood T cells in healthy people across ages. A second roughly 6 to 11 cycle PCR used barcoded and J-beta primers. Carrying 12 random nucleotides, a template-switch adaptor labeled each individual cDNA molecule. MiXCR, run by TCRdb on the 5' RACE reads, gives a single entry per CDR3 protein. The sample lists roughly 1,300,000 distinct CDR3 sequences; 45% to 70% were seen once. The origin of this receptor is a young man in good health. Material: blood.

The CDR3, as DNA: TGCAGTGCAACCAACTATCCTTTACAGGGTGAGCAGTTCTTC. This gives the protein CSATNYPLQGEQFF. The chain uses TRBV20-1 and TRBJ2-1; a weak D match, TRBD1 (6 bases). Trimming removed 6 bases at V and 9 bases at J, with 21 bases between. CDR3 size: 14 residues. Germline V gene lookup returns CDR1 DFQATT and CDR2 SNEGSKA (reference sequence).